These 22 T cell receptor beta chains came from one sample sequenced in a study of T cell changes during pregnancy in multiple sclerosis. The repertoire was sequenced with immunoSEQ multiplex PCR; TCRdb's copy has only in-frame clones and lacks some. The sample holds approximately 32,000 clones, 85% to 95% seen once. This specimen was CD4+ T cells from peripheral blood mononuclear cells, taken in the second trimester of pregnancy. The receptors originated from a female donor with multiple sclerosis, enrolled in a pregnancy study.

This sequence joins TRBV4-3 and TRBJ2-1; 9 nucleotides agree with TRBD2. The CDR3 has 19 residues. Germline CDR1 is LGHNA and CDR2 is YSLEER. Trimming took 1 base from V and 0 from J; bases not matched to a gene: 10. CDR3 DNA sequence: TGCGCCAGCAGCCAAGCGACTAGCGGCAATCATTTCTCCTACAATGAGCAGTTCTTC. It codes for CASSQATSGNHFSYNEQFF.

V usage is TRBV5-1 and J usage is TRBJ2-6; D is possibly TRBD1 (5 bases). Looked up from germline, CDR1 is SGHRS and CDR2 is YFSETQ. CDR3 size: 15 residues. Trimming left V 4 bases short and J 4 bases short, with 12 bases between. The CDR3 DNA reads TGCGCCAGCAGCGTAGGGGCAGGGGGGGCCAACGTCCTGACTTTC. It translates to CASSVGAGGANVLTF.

The gene calls are TRBV15 and TRBJ2-7; D is unclear. The germline CDR1 and CDR2 sequences are LNHNV and YYDKDF (reference sequence). Trimming took 2 bases from V and 3 from J, leaving 5 bases between them. The CDR3 is made up of 12 amino acids. The CDR3 protein is CATSRLHYEQYF. DNA for the CDR3: TGTGCCACCAGCAGATTACACTACGAGCAGTACTTC.

This chain uses TRBV5-1 with TRBJ2-5; 12 bases are a match to TRBD2. The CDR3 totals 16 residues. Germline loops: CDR1 SGHRS, CDR2 YFSETQ. V gave up 0 bases and J gave up 3 bases; unmatched junction bases: 3. The CDR3 loop is CASSLGASGREETQYF. The DNA for the CDR3 is TGCGCCAGCAGCTTGGGGGCTAGCGGGAGGGAAGAGACCCAGTACTTC.

The chain links TRBV9 to TRBJ1-4; 7 bases line up with TRBD1. The V and J ends lost 3 bases and 3 bases, in that order; junction bases with no gene match: 2. The CDR3 sequence is 14 residues long. CDR1 and CDR2 (germline): SGDLS, YYNGEE. The CDR3 bases are TGTGCCAGCAGCGCGACAGGGTCTAATGAAAAACTGTTTTTT. It translates to CASSATGSNEKLFF.

The chain links TRBV5-1 to TRBJ2-7; 9 bases map to TRBD1. Germline V lookup: CDR1 SGHRS, CDR2 YFSETQ. The CDR3 sequence is 15 residues long. Trimming at V came to 2 bases and at J to 6 bases, leaving 9 bases not matched to a gene. CDR3 nucleotide sequence: TGCGCCAGCAGCTTCGTAGAGAGGACAGGGGCCGAGCAGTACTTC. Amino acids: CASSFVERTGAEQYF. Variable domain in full (rest from reference TRBV5-1 and TRBJ2-7): KAGVTQTPRYLIKTRGQQVTLSCSPISGHRSVSWYQQTPGQGLQFLFEYFSETQRNKGNFPGRFSGRQFSNSRSEMNVSTLELGDSALYLCASSFVERTGAEQYFGPGTRLTVT.

The chain recombines TRBV5-8 with TRBJ2-1; 13 bases agree with TRBD2. The germline gives CDR1 SGHTS, CDR2 YDEGEE. V lost 4 bases and J lost 9; bases outside the gene matches: 7. The CDR3 is 15 residues long. This CDR3 reads CASSRTSGRASEQFF. CDR3 bases: TGTGCCAGCAGCCGAACTAGCGGGAGGGCGAGTGAGCAGTTCTTC.

The chain uses TRBV6-5 and TRBJ2-1; 9 bases line up with TRBD1. The CDR3 consists of 14 residues. CDR1 is MNHEY and CDR2 is SVGAGI in the germline V gene. After removal of 5 bases from V and 4 bases from J, the junction contained 3 bases not matched to a gene. The CDR3 spells CASSPGQGYNEQFF. CDR3 in DNA: TGTGCCAGCAGTCCGGGACAGGGTTACAATGAGCAGTTCTTC.

The V and J genes are TRBV19 and TRBJ1-1, with 7 nucleotides matching TRBD1. V lost 8 bases and J lost 4; bases outside the gene matches: 7. The CDR3 has 13 amino acids. CDR1 is LNHDA and CDR2 is SQIVND in the germline V gene (reference sequence). CDR3 in DNA: TGTGCCAGTGACCAGGGGGTCCGCACTGAAGCTTTCTTT. Its translation is CASDQGVRTEAFF.

The J gene is TRBJ1-1, the V gene TRBV5-1; TRBD1 aligns across 9 bases. The germline V gene encodes CDR1 SGHRS and CDR2 YFSETQ. With V trimmed by 4 bases and J by 1 base, 8 bases remained unmatched. The CDR3 is 16 amino acids. Here the CDR3 DNA reads TGCGCCAGCAGCCTGGAAAACAGGGGGCAGAACACTGAAGCTTTCTTT. Its protein is CASSLENRGQNTEAFF.

The rearrangement links TRBV4-2 to TRBJ2-2; D perhaps matches TRBD2 (6 bases). Trimming removed 5 bases at V and 7 bases at J, with 17 bases between. The length of the CDR3 is 15 residues. The germline gives CDR1 LGHNA, CDR2 YNFKEQ. The DNA for the CDR3 is TGTGCCAGCAGCGGAAGGGGAGGACGGGGCGGGGAGCTGTTTTTT. Protein: CASSGRGGRGGELFF.

The V call is TRBV9, the J call TRBJ2-7, with TRBD2 matching 11 bases. Germline V gives CDR1 SGDLS, CDR2 YYNGEE. The CDR3 sequence is 16 residues long. V lost 0 bases and J lost 5; bases outside the gene matches: 7. The CDR3: CASSVGVAGGANEQYF. The CDR3, as DNA: TGTGCCAGCAGCGTAGGGGTAGCGGGAGGGGCGAACGAGCAGTACTTC.

This clone appeared a single time. The V gene is TRBV9, the J gene TRBJ1-1; 9 nucleotides line up with TRBD1. Germline trimming cut 3 bases from V and 4 bases from J; bases unmatched to any gene: 4. The length of the CDR3 is 14 residues. CDR1 is SGDLS, CDR2 YYNGEE, per germline. CDR3 sequence (DNA): TGTGCCAGCAGCGAACAGGGGGCGGGCACTGAAGCTTTCTTT. As protein: CASSEQGAGTEAFF.

This clone has only a few counts. V usage is TRBV5-1 and J usage is TRBJ1-2; D call uncertain. Per germline, CDR1 SGHRS and CDR2 YFSETQ. The CDR3 contains 12 residues. V was pared by 2 bases and J by 2 bases, with 4 bases between. DNA for the CDR3: TGCGCCAGCAGCTTCCAGAACTATGGCTACACCTTC. Amino acid sequence: CASSFQNYGYTF.

The chain combines TRBV19 with TRBJ1-5; D is perhaps TRBD1 (6 bases). The V end lost 5 bases, the J end lost 7 bases, and 15 bases lay between the germline ends. The CDR3 consists of 14 residues. Germline V gene sequence: CDR1 LNHDA, CDR2 SQIVND (reference sequence). The CDR3 spells CASSGGSYRQPQHF. The DNA for the CDR3 is TGTGCCAGTAGTGGGGGCTCCTATCGCCAGCCCCAGCATTTT. Looking up the rest from reference TRBV19 and TRBJ1-5 gives the full variable domain: DGGITQSPKYLFRKEGQNVTLSCEQNLNHDAMYWYRQDPGQGLRLIYYSQIVNDFQKGDIAEGYSVSREKKESFPLTVTSAQKNPTAFYLCASSGGSYRQPQHFGDGTRLSIL.

The CDR3 DNA reads as TGTGCCAGTAGTATCACAGGGAACCCGATAGCCAAAAACATTCAGTACTTC. Protein product: CASSITGNPIAKNIQYF. This sequence joins TRBV19 and TRBJ2-4; perhaps TRBD1 as D (6 bases). Per the germline V gene, CDR1 is LNHDA and CDR2 is SQIVND (reference sequence). With 3 bases removed from V and 0 bases from J, the gap between germline ends came to 15 bases. This CDR3 comprises 17 residues.

This clone was counted a few times. The chain is built from TRBV2 and TRBJ2-5, with 11 bases lining up with TRBD1. The CDR3 runs to 15 residues. J gave up 4 bases and V 8 bases, and 9 bases lay outside the gene matches. The germline V gene has CDR1 SNHLY and CDR2 FYNNEI. CDR3 DNA: TGTGCCAGCCCCCGGGACAGGGGGGGTAGAGAGACCCAGTACTTC. As protein: CASPRDRGGRETQYF. Drawing the rest from reference TRBV2 and TRBJ2-5, the complete variable domain is EPEVTQTPSHQVTQMGQEVILRCVPISNHLYFYWYRQILGQKVEFLVSFYNNEISEKSEIFDDQFSVERPDGSNFTLKIRSTKLEDSAMYFCASPRDRGGRETQYFGPGTRLLVL.

The chain links TRBV4-1 to TRBJ2-7, with 7 nucleotides matching TRBD2. The length of the CDR3 is 14 residues. J was trimmed by 5 bases and V by 4 bases; bases with no gene match: 8. CDR1 is MGHRA and CDR2 is YSYEKL in the germline V gene. Here the CDR3 DNA reads TGCGCCAGCAGCCTCGGGAGGACCAACGACGAGCAGTACTTC. Protein product: CASSLGRTNDEQYF.

The chain recombines TRBV7-9 with TRBJ2-1, with 11 bases matching TRBD2. The germline gives CDR1 SEHNR, CDR2 FQNEAQ (reference sequence). With V trimmed by 5 bases and J by 3 bases, 3 bases remained unmatched. The CDR3 loop spans 15 amino acids. The CDR3 reads CASSPGTSGYNEQFF. The CDR3 bases are TGTGCCAGCAGCCCGGGGACTAGCGGCTACAATGAGCAGTTCTTC.

The genes are TRBV4-3 and TRBJ1-3; unclear D gene. Germline-derived CDR1 and CDR2 are LGHNA and YSLEER. The V end lost 1 base, the J end lost 0 bases, and 16 bases lay between the germline ends. The CDR3 sequence is 18 residues long. The CDR3 is CASSQAGFMTLSGNTIYF. As DNA, the CDR3 is TGCGCCAGCAGCCAAGCCGGGTTTATGACCCTCTCTGGAAACACCATATATTTT.

This chain connects TRBV6-5 to TRBJ1-4; maybe TRBD1 (5 bases). Germline CDR1 reads MNHEY; CDR2 reads SVGAGI. The CDR3 covers 12 residues. The ends were cut back, 9 bases at V and 4 bases at J, with 9 bases in the middle. The CDR3 DNA follows: TGTGCCAGGACAGAGTTTAATGAAAAACTGTTTTTT. Translated, it gives CARTEFNEKLFF.

This clone was seen once. J is TRBJ2-2 and V is TRBV20-1; D is unclear. Trimming removed 5 bases at V and 5 bases at J, with 6 bases between. This CDR3 region has 11 residues. Per the germline V gene, CDR1 is DFQATT and CDR2 is SNEGSKA (reference sequence). The CDR3 sequence is CSAPRTGELFF. The CDR3 coding sequence is TGCAGTGCTCCACGGACCGGGGAGCTGTTTTTT.